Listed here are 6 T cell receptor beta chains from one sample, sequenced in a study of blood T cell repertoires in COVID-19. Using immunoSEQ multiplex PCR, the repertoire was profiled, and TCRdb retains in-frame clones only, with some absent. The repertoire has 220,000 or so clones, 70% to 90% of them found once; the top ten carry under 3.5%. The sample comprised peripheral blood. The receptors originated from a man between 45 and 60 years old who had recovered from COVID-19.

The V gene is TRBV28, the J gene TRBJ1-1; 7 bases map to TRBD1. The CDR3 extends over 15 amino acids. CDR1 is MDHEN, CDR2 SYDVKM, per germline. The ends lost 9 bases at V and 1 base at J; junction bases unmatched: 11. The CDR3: CASPRPTGTNTEAFF. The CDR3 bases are TGTGCCAGTCCCCGGCCGACAGGGACGAACACTGAAGCTTTCTTT. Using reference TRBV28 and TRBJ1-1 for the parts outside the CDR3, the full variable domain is DVKVTQSSRYLVKRTGEKVFLECVQDMDHENMFWYRQDPGLGLRLIYFSYDVKMKEKGDIPEGYSVSREKKERFSLILESASTNQTSMYLCASPRPTGTNTEAFFGQGTRLTVV.

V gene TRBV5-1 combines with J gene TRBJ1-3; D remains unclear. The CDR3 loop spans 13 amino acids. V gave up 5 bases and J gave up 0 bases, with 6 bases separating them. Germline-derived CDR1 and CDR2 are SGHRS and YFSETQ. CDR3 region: CASSSLSGNTIYF. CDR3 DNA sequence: TGCGCCAGCAGTTCCCTCTCTGGAAACACCATATATTTT.

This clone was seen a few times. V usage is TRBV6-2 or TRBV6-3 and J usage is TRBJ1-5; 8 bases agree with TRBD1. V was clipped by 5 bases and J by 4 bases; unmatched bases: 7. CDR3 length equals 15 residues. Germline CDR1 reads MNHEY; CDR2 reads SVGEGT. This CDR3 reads CASSRAGGGNQPQHF. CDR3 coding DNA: TGTGCCAGCAGTCGTGCAGGGGGCGGTAATCAGCCCCAGCATTTT.

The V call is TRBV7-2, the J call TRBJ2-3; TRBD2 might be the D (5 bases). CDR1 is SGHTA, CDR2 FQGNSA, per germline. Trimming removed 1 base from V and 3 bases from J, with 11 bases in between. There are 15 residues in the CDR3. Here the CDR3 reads CASSLEPSRTDTQYF. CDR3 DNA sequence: TGTGCCAGCAGCTTAGAACCTAGCAGGACAGATACGCAGTATTTT.

CDR3 sequence (DNA): TGTGCCAGCAGTACAATCGGGACAGGTGGGAACTATGGCTACACCTTC. Amino acid sequence: CASSTIGTGGNYGYTF. The genes are TRBV28 and TRBJ1-2; 8 positions match TRBD1. This CDR3 has 16 residues. Germline V gene data show CDR1 as MDHEN and CDR2 as SYDVKM. The V segment lost 5 bases and the J segment 2 bases; nucleotides outside the gene matches: 10.

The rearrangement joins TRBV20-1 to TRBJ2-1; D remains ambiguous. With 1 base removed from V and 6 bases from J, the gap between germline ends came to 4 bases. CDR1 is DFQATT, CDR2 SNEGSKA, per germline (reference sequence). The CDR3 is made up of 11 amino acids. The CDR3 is CSARGVNEQFF. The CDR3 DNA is TGCAGTGCTAGAGGAGTCAATGAGCAGTTCTTC.